This is a list of T cell receptor beta chains from one sample in a study of cytomegalovirus exposure and HLA in healthy donors. Profiling relied on immunoSEQ multiplex PCR, and the TCRdb table lists in-frame clones only, not all of them. Counted here are about 160,000 clones, roughly four fifths occurring once; the ten biggest clones make up roughly 3%. The source material was PBMCs. These receptors were obtained from a woman aged 40 to 49 in good health and CMV-seronegative. Each CDR3 is given without its conserved first and last residue. The order of the fields is CDR3 length, V gene, clone size, J gene, CDR3 protein. Part of the rows lack a size; the others show once, few, many or a class for expanded clones.

11	TRBV14	NA	TRBJ1-1	ASSLGGNTEAF
15	TRBV13	NA	TRBJ2-5	ASSPPGGGTSQETQY
9	TRBV20-1	NA	TRBJ1-2	SAGQGFGYT
13	TRBV5-4	NA	TRBJ2-1	ASSPTLAGNNEQF
13	TRBV11-2	NA	TRBJ2-5	ASRAGAGGQETQY
11	TRBV6-4	few	TRBJ2-1	ASSAGGLGEQF
13	TRBV4-1	few	TRBJ2-3	ASSQAGTGSDTQY
14	TRBV9	NA	TRBJ1-6	ASSVRPGQGNSPLH
16	TRBV7-8	once	TRBJ2-3	ASSLGLIGGEVTDTQY
12	TRBV6-5	NA	TRBJ1-5	ASSYNSGDQPQH
14	TRBV19	NA	TRBJ1-3	ASNVGQLGSGNTIY
13	TRBV7-8	NA	TRBJ1-5	ASSKFRDTDQPQH
12	TRBV5-1	once	TRBJ2-1	ASSSGGASNEQF
11	TRBV7-9	NA	TRBJ1-6	ASSGTNNSPLH
15	TRBV5-4	NA	TRBJ2-1	ASSLGRTSGGFNEQF
11	TRBV5-1	NA	TRBJ1-2	ASSPDRGYGYT
14	TRBV11-3	NA	TRBJ2-1	ASSLGQGGRDNEQF
10	TRBV27	NA	TRBJ2-1	ASSSITREQF
12	TRBV5-4	NA	TRBJ1-2	ASSLGRGSVGYT
13	TRBV28	NA	TRBJ1-3	ASNHRQNAGNTIY
13	TRBV5-4	NA	TRBJ2-2	ASSGQGIHTGELF
12	TRBV11-1	NA	TRBJ2-7	ASSPGQGGYEQY
11	TRBV29-1	NA	TRBJ2-7	SVEGGEGYEQY
13	TRBV4-2	few	TRBJ2-7	ASSQDPASGYEQY
13	TRBV14	NA	TRBJ2-7	ASSRDTVPTGEQY
15	TRBV4-1	NA	TRBJ2-5	ASSLRRTGGHGETQY
14	TRBV2	NA	TRBJ2-3	ASSARTGGITDTQY
14	TRBV5-1	NA	TRBJ2-3	ASSLGLAEFTDTQY
12	TRBV28	NA	TRBJ2-7	ASTPVGRVYEQY
14	TRBV9	once	TRBJ1-2	ASSARQGRTNYGYT
13	TRBV5-4	NA	TRBJ2-7	ASSSLQGPSYEQY
15	TRBV28	NA	TRBJ2-3	ASSPFSGGGSTDTQY